Presented here are 8 T cell receptor beta chains from one specimen sequenced in a study of T cells in Graves' hyperthyroidism and ophthalmopathy. Using RNA transcripts as the source, TCR beta CDR3 regions were amplified. The study used the HTBI primer set for a first-round RT-PCR of the TCR CDR3. TCRdb re-called the multiplex PCR reads through MiXCR, storing one row per CDR3 protein. The table shows some 770,000 distinct CDR3 sequences, with less than 20% occurring only once. Sequencing was done on a sample of blood. The source is a man in his late teens or twenties with Graves' hyperthyroidism.

V gene TRBV6-1 combines with J gene TRBJ2-1; D not certain. Germline V lookup: CDR1 MNHNS, CDR2 SASEGT. V was trimmed by 5 bases and J by 8 bases, leaving 16 bases between them. The CDR3 runs 14 residues. CDR3 in DNA: TGTGCCAGCAGTCCCCTGGGTAGGGTGGATGAGCAGTTCTTC. Its protein is CASSPLGRVDEQFF.

This rearrangement joins TRBV19 to TRBJ2-7; tentative D call: TRBD1 (6 bases). The germline V gene encodes CDR1 LNHDA and CDR2 SQIVND (reference sequence). The CDR3 extends over 14 amino acids. V was trimmed by 3 bases and J by 0 bases, leaving 9 bases between them. CDR3 nucleotide sequence: TGTGCCAGTAGTATGAGAGGGGGCTCCTACGAGCAGTACTTC. It yields the protein CASSMRGGSYEQYF.

This clonotype showed up just a few times. The rearrangement joins TRBV7-2 to TRBJ1-4, with D tentatively TRBD1 (5 bases). V gave up 3 bases and J gave up 8 bases, with 13 bases separating them. The CDR3 is 14 amino acids. Germline CDR1 is SGHTA and CDR2 is FQGNSA. CDR3 region: CASSFGGREEKLFF. The CDR3 bases are TGTGCCAGCAGCTTTGGGGGTAGGGAGGAAAAACTGTTTTTT.

There are many counts of this clonotype. The rearrangement joins TRBV20-1 to TRBJ2-3, with D unresolved. This CDR3 spans 15 amino acids. Germline CDR1 is DFQATT and CDR2 is SNEGSKA (reference sequence). The V gene lost 6 bases and the J gene lost 1 base, with 17 bases spanning the gap. The chain's CDR3 is CSAPTSAYGTDTQYF. CDR3 DNA sequence: TGCAGTGCGCCGACAAGCGCATACGGCACAGATACGCAGTATTTT.

The gene calls are TRBV28 and TRBJ2-1; D is unresolved. The V end was cut by 3 bases, the J end by 5 bases, with 8 bases between. The germline CDR1 and CDR2 sequences are MDHEN and SYDVKM. The length of the CDR3 is 13 residues. CDR3 DNA sequence: TGTGCCAGCAGTTTGCGGCTACACAATGAGCAGTTCTTC. Residues: CASSLRLHNEQFF.

This rearrangement joins TRBV19 to TRBJ2-7; 12 positions match TRBD2. J gave up 2 bases and V 6 bases, and 5 bases lay outside the gene matches. CDR1 and CDR2 (germline): LNHDA, SQIVND (reference sequence). This CDR3 has 15 residues. This CDR3 is CASRRTSGDTYEQYF. CDR3 DNA sequence: TGTGCCAGTAGACGGACTAGCGGGGACACCTACGAGCAGTACTTC. Looking up the rest from reference TRBV19 and TRBJ2-7 gives the full variable domain: DGGITQSPKYLFRKEGQNVTLSCEQNLNHDAMYWYRQDPGQGLRLIYYSQIVNDFQKGDIAEGYSVSREKKESFPLTVTSAQKNPTAFYLCASRRTSGDTYEQYFGPGTRLTVT.

A note on this clonotype: Compared with germline, one end of the junction differs, possibly owing to a read error. This rearrangement joins TRBV6-1 to TRBJ2-7; D call uncertain. Germline V gives CDR1 MNHNS, CDR2 SASEGT. CDR3 size: 14 residues. CDR3 protein: CASSEVGQLYEHYF. The CDR3 DNA reads as TGTGCCAGCAGTGAAGTCGGGCAGCTCTACGAGCACTACTTC.

The chain uses TRBV20-1 and TRBJ1-5, with TRBD1 matching 9 bases. V was clipped by 5 bases and J by 1 base; unmatched bases: 6. The CDR3 sequence is 15 residues long. CDR1 and CDR2 (germline): DFQATT, SNEGSKA (reference sequence). CDR3 nucleotide sequence: TGCAGTGCTGGACCGGGACAGGGAAGCAATCAGCCCCAGCATTTT. Its protein is CSAGPGQGSNQPQHF.